This entry concerns a single T cell receptor (beta chain). The antigen remains undetermined. This entry comes from a study of cytomegalovirus exposure and HLA in healthy donors. Study information: Researchers found that roughly 77% of over 350 genotyped donors fell within the Caucasian-associated ancestry cluster. Whole-study findings and limits: In vitro, a few CMV-associated chains proved specific for CMV antigens. Immune exposure was documented only through CMV serostatus.

In the PCR, 60 Vbeta and 13 Jbeta primers were used. Data came from immunoSEQ multiplex PCR; TCRdb stores just in-frame clones and leaves some out. The table has roughly 100,000 clones, roughly 70% seen once. Trimming removed 1 base from V and 4 bases from J; junction bases left unmatched: 0. The CDR3 is 13 residues long. The germline gives CDR1 GTSNPN, CDR2 SVGIG (reference sequence). The specimen was PBMCs. V usage is TRBV30 and J usage is TRBJ1-3; 8 nucleotides align to TRBD1. The receptor was derived from a male donor in good health and CMV-seropositive. The DNA of the CDR3 is TGTGCCTGGAGTGGGGACAGGGGAAACACCATATATTTT. Protein: CAWSGDRGNTIYF.